This paragraph covers one T cell receptor (beta chain) sequence. This specimen belongs to a study of blood T cell repertoires in COVID-19. Participants came from fewer than 25 US areas, aged roughly 18 to 95 years. Germline V gene sequence: CDR1 MNHEY, CDR2 SMNVEV (reference sequence). The CDR3 is 14 amino acids. Trimming removed 2 bases at V and 2 bases at J, with 9 bases between. Using immunoSEQ multiplex PCR, the repertoire was profiled, and TCRdb retains in-frame clones only, with some absent. Among 200,000 to 250,000 clones listed, 85% to 90% were seen once. The sample taken for sequencing was PBMCs or T cells enriched from blood (not recorded which). This clonotype was obtained from a woman between 50 and 59 years old in a cohort exposed to, infected with or recovered from COVID-19 (not recorded which). The V and J genes are TRBV27 and TRBJ1-2; TRBD1 might be the D (5 bases). CDR3 nucleotides: TGTGCCAGCAGTTTAGGACATGCGAACTATGGCTACACCTTC. This codes for CASSLGHANYGYTF.